A single sample is the source of the 14 T cell receptor beta chains below, sequenced in a study of stem cell transplantation in POMP-related autoinflammatory disease. Repertoires were generated with immunoSEQ multiplex PCR, while TCRdb's copy carries only in-frame clones and drops some. This sample has roughly 68,000 clones, with roughly 93% found just once. The specimen was CD4+ T cells from PBMCs, collected after stem cell transplantation. The source of these receptors is a human patient with POMP-related autoinflammation and immune dysregulation (PRAID). A subset of T cells may come from the graft donor.

The chain links TRBV7-3 to TRBJ2-3; D unresolved. The V gene's germline CDR1 is SGHTA and CDR2 FQGTGA. The CDR3 covers 13 residues. Trimming cost V 4 bases and J 3 bases, with 8 bases left between them. Written as DNA, the CDR3 is TGTGCCAGCAGCTACGGCAGGACAGATACGCAGTATTTT. Residues: CASSYGRTDTQYF. The full variable domain, in which reference TRBV7-3 and TRBJ2-3 provide the parts outside the CDR3, is GAGVSQTPSNKVTEKGKYVELRCDPISGHTALYWYRQSLGQGPEFLIYFQGTGAADDSGLPNDRFFAVRPEGSVSTLKIQRTERGDSAVYLCASSYGRTDTQYFGPGTRLTVL.

The V and J genes are TRBV5-4 and TRBJ2-3; 8 bases are shared with TRBD2. Trimming cost V 1 base and J 3 bases; bases outside gene matches: 4. The CDR3 sequence is 15 residues long. Germline CDR1 and CDR2: SGHNT and YYREEE (reference sequence). The CDR3 reads CASSLSGGRTDTQYF. The CDR3 DNA is TGTGCCAGCAGCTTGTCTGGCGGGAGGACAGATACGCAGTATTTT.

The chain has TRBV28 and TRBJ2-6; no definite D call. This CDR3 is 15 amino acids long. Germline values: CDR1 MDHEN, CDR2 SYDVKM. V lost 5 bases and J lost 4, with 12 bases in between. CDR3 residues: CASSPQLRGANVLTF. The CDR3 coding sequence is TGTGCCAGCAGTCCACAACTGAGAGGGGCCAACGTCCTGACTTTC.

The rearrangement links TRBV5-5 to TRBJ1-1; 8 nucleotides align to TRBD1. With V trimmed by 5 bases and J by 2 bases, 14 bases remained unmatched. Germline V gene data show CDR1 as SGHKS and CDR2 as YYEKEE (reference sequence). The CDR3 consists of 17 residues. CDR3 in DNA: TGTGCCAGCAGTCAGGGACAGGCGAGGGGGCGTAACACTGAAGCTTTCTTT. It translates to CASSQGQARGRNTEAFF.

The genes are TRBV28 and TRBJ1-5, with D maybe TRBD1 (5 bases). Germline V gene data show CDR1 as MDHEN and CDR2 as SYDVKM. The CDR3 spans 14 residues. V lost 7 bases and J 1 base, leaving 11 bases between the germline ends. The chain's CDR3 is CASIDSRSNQPQHF. The DNA of the CDR3 is TGTGCCAGCATAGACAGTAGGAGCAATCAGCCCCAGCATTTT.

This clone has only a few counts. The chain has TRBV5-5 and TRBJ1-3; D remains unclear. Deletions cut 0 bases from V and 4 bases from J, with 11 bases between. The CDR3 totals 15 residues. CDR1 is SGHKS, CDR2 YYEKEE, per germline (reference sequence). In DNA form, the CDR3 reads TGTGCCAGCAGCTTGGGGAGGAATCGGGGAAACACCATATATTTT. It is translated as CASSLGRNRGNTIYF.

The rearrangement links TRBV10-3 to TRBJ2-7; 9 bases are shared with TRBD1. V was pared by 8 bases and J by 0 bases, with 5 bases of the junction left unmatched. The CDR3 consists of 14 residues. CDR1 and CDR2 (germline): ENHRY, SYGVKD. As DNA, the CDR3 is TGTGCCATCGGACAGGGGAAGGGCTCCTACGAGCAGTACTTC. This encodes CAIGQGKGSYEQYF.

V usage is TRBV4-1 and J usage is TRBJ2-4; unclear D gene. The CDR3 length is 15 residues. Germline-derived CDR1 and CDR2 are MGHRA and YSYEKL. Deletions cut 4 bases from V and 0 bases from J, with 10 bases between. The CDR3 region is CASSPPSVAKNIQYF. The CDR3 DNA follows: TGCGCCAGCAGCCCCCCATCTGTAGCCAAAAACATTCAGTACTTC.

This clone was counted between two and nine times. The DNA of the CDR3 is TGTGCCAGCAGCCCACGTGAATTTTCGAGACATGAGCAGTTCTTC. Translating gives CASSPREFSRHEQFF. V and J are TRBV3-1 (or the pseudogene TRBV3-2) and TRBJ2-1; D gene uncertain. Trimming took off 4 bases at V and 8 bases at J, with 18 bases between the two ends. The germline V gene has CDR1 LGHDT and CDR2 YNNKEL (reference sequence). The CDR3 extends over 15 amino acids.

J is TRBJ2-5 and V is TRBV6-1; D unresolved. V lost 2 bases, J lost 10 bases, and 14 bases lay in between. Germline CDR1 MNHNS, CDR2 SASEGT. This CDR3 is built from 13 residues. The CDR3 DNA reads as TGTGCCAGCAGTGAAATGACCGATCTTGGCCAGTACTTC. Protein sequence: CASSEMTDLGQYF.

This rearrangement joins TRBV5-1 to TRBJ2-5; 12 nucleotides agree with TRBD1. The CDR3 has 15 amino acids. V shed 4 bases and J 5 bases; nucleotides not matched to a gene: 6. From germline, CDR1 is SGHRS and CDR2 YFSETQ. The CDR3 sequence is CASSHWGQGAETQYF. CDR3 sequence (DNA): TGCGCCAGCAGCCATTGGGGACAGGGGGCTGAGACCCAGTACTTC.

The gene calls are TRBV29-1 and TRBJ2-5; perhaps TRBD1 as D (5 bases). V lost 4 bases to trimming and J lost 2 bases, with 14 bases between them. Germline V lookup: CDR1 SQVTM, CDR2 ANQGSEA. This CDR3 region has 14 residues. CDR3 in amino acids: CSVGVGHTQETQYF. DNA for the CDR3: TGCAGCGTTGGGGTGGGGCACACACAAGAGACCCAGTACTTC. The whole variable domain, filled in from reference TRBV29-1 and TRBJ2-5, reads SAVISQKPSRDICQRGTSLTIQCQVDSQVTMMFWYRQQPGQSLTLIATANQGSEATYESGFVIDKFPISRPNLTFSTLTVSNMSPEDSSIYLCSVGVGHTQETQYFGPGTRLLVL.

This clone was observed once. The V gene is TRBV7-9, the J gene TRBJ1-1; D remains ambiguous. The CDR3 has 13 residues. Germline V CDR1 and CDR2: SEHNR, FQNEAQ (reference sequence). Trimming cost V 3 bases and J 3 bases, with 8 bases left between them. The CDR3 DNA sequence: TGTGCCAGCAGCTTTGAGCAGGACACTGAAGCTTTCTTT. The encoded protein is CASSFEQDTEAFF.

The V call is TRBV19, the J call TRBJ1-5; 9 positions match TRBD1. Germline CDR1 and CDR2: LNHDA and SQIVND (reference sequence). After removal of 3 bases from V and 2 bases from J, the junction contained 5 bases not matched to a gene. This CDR3 comprises 16 residues. The CDR3 region has the DNA TGTGCCAGTAGTATGGGGACAGGGTATGGCAATCAGCCCCAGCATTTT. This sequence encodes CASSMGTGYGNQPQHF.